The rows below give T cell receptor beta chains drawn from one sample of a study of blood T cell repertoires in COVID-19. Sequencing was performed with immunoSEQ multiplex PCR; in TCRdb, only in-frame clones are kept and a portion is missing. The data contain about 160,000 clones, 84% of them singletons. Sequencing input: PBMCs or T cells enriched from blood (not recorded which). The receptor set was obtained from a woman in her forties or fifties who had recovered from COVID-19. The CDR3 runs from the conserved cysteine through the conserved F or W. D genes are given only for firm matches. The size field is filled for only some rows; it gives once, few, many or a size class.

TRBJ1-2 few TRBV6-5 TRBD1 TGTGCCAGCACTCCTTTGGGACAGAACTATGGCTACACCTTC CASTPLGQNYGYTF
TRBJ1-3 . TRBV6-5 . TGTGCCAGCAGTCCTGCCGGCGGGGCGAACACCATATATTTT CASSPAGGANTIYF
TRBJ1-2 . TRBV18 TRBD1 TGTGCCAGCTCACCTGCCAGGGGGAATGGCTACACCTTC CASSPARGNGYTF
TRBJ2-2 . TRBV25-1 . TGTGCCAGCAGTCTCCGGGAGAACACCGGGGAGCTGTTTTTT CASSLRENTGELFF
TRBJ2-3 . TRBV6-5 . TGTGCCAGCAGTTACGAAATTGAGGGTTTGAAAGATACGCAGTATTTT CASSYEIEGLKDTQYF
TRBJ2-5 . TRBV7-2 TRBD2 TGTGCCAGCAGCTTAGGATCAGCGGGGTGGGAGACCCAGTACTTC CASSLGSAGWETQYF
TRBJ1-4 . TRBV25-1 . TGTGCCAGCAGGCGAATAACGGCAACTAATGAAAAACTGTTTTTT CASRRITATNEKLFF
TRBJ1-2 once TRBV2 TRBD1 TGTGCCAGCAGAGCCGGGACAGGGGCTCCCCACTATGGCTACACCTTC CASRAGTGAPHYGYTF
TRBJ1-4 few TRBV7-2 . TGTGCCAGCAGCGCGACGGGGGGTAACGCTGAAAAACTGTTTTTT CASSATGGNAEKLFF
TRBJ1-1 . TRBV29-1 TRBD1 TGCAGCGTTGAAGGGACAGGGGGCTTCGAAGCTTTCTTT CSVEGTGGFEAFF
TRBJ2-1 . TRBV6-2/TRBV6-3 . TGTGCCAGCAGTTACTCGATTGGGGCATACCAGCAGTTCTTC CASSYSIGAYQQFF
TRBJ2-1 . TRBV7-3 TRBD2 TGTGCCAGCAGCCCAGGGACTAGCGCCTACAATGAGCAGTTCTTC CASSPGTSAYNEQFF
TRBJ2-3 . TRBV4-1 TRBD1 TGCGCCAGCAGCCAAGAGGACAGGGGGGTCCGCACAAATACGCAGTATTTT CASSQEDRGVRTNTQYF
TRBJ2-7 . TRBV9 . TGTGCCAGCAGCCGGTCGGGGACACCAGTCTACGAGCAGTACTTC CASSRSGTPVYEQYF
TRBJ1-4 . TRBV18 TRBD1 TGTGCCAGCTCACCCGTGAAGAGACAGGGTGAAGAAAAACTGTTTTTT CASSPVKRQGEEKLFF
TRBJ1-1 . TRBV19 . TGTGCCAGTAGTTTCAATTCGGGTGCGACTGAAGCTTTCTTT CASSFNSGATEAFF
TRBJ2-7 . TRBV29-1 TRBD2 TGCAGCGTGACTAGCGGCTACGAGCAGTACTTC CSVTSGYEQYF
TRBJ2-7 . TRBV6-5 TRBD2 TGTGCCAGCAGTATGGGGAGGGGTAAGTACGAGCAGTACTTC CASSMGRGKYEQYF
TRBJ1-4 . TRBV30 . TGTGCCTGGGACCGGGGAGGATCTCCAGAAAAACTGTTTTTT CAWDRGGSPEKLFF
TRBJ1-1 . TRBV6-5 . TGTGCCAGCAGTTACACGGACAACCTGAACACTGAAGCTTTCTTT CASSYTDNLNTEAFF
TRBJ2-7 . TRBV2 . TGTGCCAGCAGTTTCGGACACTACGAGCAGTACTTC CASSFGHYEQYF
TRBJ2-7 few TRBV28 . TGTGCCAGCAGTTTTCAGGTTTCGTCCTACGAGCAGTACTTC CASSFQVSSYEQYF
TRBJ1-5 . TRBV6-6 TRBD1 TGTGCCAGCAGTCTCCCGGGACAGAGCAATCAGCCCCAGCATTTT CASSLPGQSNQPQHF
TRBJ2-3 few TRBV7-3 . TGTGCCAGCAGCTCTCCGTCTAGCACAGATACGCAGTATTTT CASSSPSSTDTQYF
TRBJ2-1 . TRBV24-1 . TGTGCCACCAGTGATATCTCCCGGGGGAACGAGCAGTTCTTC CATSDISRGNEQFF
TRBJ1-6 . TRBV6-2/TRBV6-3 . TGTGCCAGCTGTTCAGGAGGATTCTATAATTCACCCCTCCACTTT CASCSGGFYNSPLHF
TRBJ2-7 . TRBV12-5 . TGTGCTAGTGGTTTAATTAGCTACGAGCAGTACTTC CASGLISYEQYF
TRBJ2-1 . TRBV6-5 TRBD2 TGTGCCAGCAGCATTCTAGCGGGGGGTCGGGATGAGCAGTTCTTC CASSILAGGRDEQFF
TRBJ2-7 . TRBV7-9 TRBD2 TGTGCCAGCAGCTTACAAGCGGGAGGGTTCCACGAGCAGTACTTC CASSLQAGGFHEQYF
TRBJ1-3 . TRBV4-1 . TGCGCCAGCAGCCAAGTCTGGGCAGGGGCTTTTTCCGGAAACACCATATATTTT CASSQVWAGAFSGNTIYF
TRBJ1-4 . TRBV3-1/TRBV3-2 . TGTGCCAGCAGCCTAGCCGGGACAAAAAATGAAAAACTGTTTTTT CASSLAGTKNEKLFF
TRBJ1-6 . TRBV9 TRBD1 TGTGCCAGCAGCTCATCGACAGGGTTATCTTCACCCCTCCACTTT CASSSSTGLSSPLHF
TRBJ2-2 . TRBV19 . TGTGCCAGTAGTATCCAGCGTACGAACACCGGGGAGCTGTTTTTT CASSIQRTNTGELFF
TRBJ1-2 . TRBV4-1 TRBD1 TGCGCCAGCAGCCAAGGACAGGGGCTCTCTGGCTACACCTTC CASSQGQGLSGYTF
TRBJ2-6 . TRBV4-1 . TGCGCCAGCAGCCAAGATAGCCCTACAGGGGCCAACGTCCTGACTTTC CASSQDSPTGANVLTF
TRBJ2-3 few TRBV6-1 . TGTGCCAGCAGTGATGTCCCGGGGACTAGCACAGATACGCAGTATTTT CASSDVPGTSTDTQYF
TRBJ1-3 . TRBV6-5 . TGTGCCAGCAGTCGCGATACGGGCTCTGGAAACACCATATATTTT CASSRDTGSGNTIYF
TRBJ2-1 once TRBV7-8 . TGTGCCAGCAGCTTAGGAGTAGGGGGGCAGTTCTTC CASSLGVGGQFF
TRBJ1-6 . TRBV28 TRBD1 TGTGCCAGCAGTTTAATGGACAGGAATAATTCACCCCTCCACTTT CASSLMDRNNSPLHF
TRBJ1-3 . TRBV11-3 . TGTGCCAGCAGCTTGCGGGATCCCGGAAACACCATATATTTT CASSLRDPGNTIYF
TRBJ1-2 . TRBV10-3 TRBD1 TGTGCCATCAGTGACAGGGGGATGGATGGCTACACCTTC CAISDRGMDGYTF
TRBJ1-1 . TRBV24-1 . TGTGCCACCAGGGGACTCTTAGGGGCTGAAGCTTTCTTT CATRGLLGAEAFF
TRBJ1-6 . TRBV28 . TGTGCCAGCTCGGGAGTTAATTCACCCCTCCACTTT CASSGVNSPLHF
TRBJ2-2 . TRBV4-1 TRBD1 TGCGCCAGCAGCCAAGGAGGGACAGCGACGAACACCGGGGAGCTGTTTTTT CASSQGGTATNTGELFF
TRBJ1-1 . TRBV19 TRBD1 TGTGCCAGTAGTACCCAGACCGGGACAGGTTTTGGTGATTTCTTT CASSTQTGTGFGDFF